Reported below is one T cell receptor (beta chain). This specimen belongs to a study of CD8 T cells in Susac syndrome. Germline V gene data show CDR1 as ENHRY and CDR2 as SYGVKD. The J segment lost 5 bases and the V segment lost 7 bases, leaving 4 bases of the junction unmatched. The CDR3 sequence is 14 residues long. RNA, at about 0.45 to 1 ug, was reverse transcribed with random hexamers. An immunoSEQ multiplex PCR amplified TCR beta CDR3 over 54 Vbeta and 13 Jbeta. TCRdb redid the calling of the immunoSEQ multiplex PCR reads with MiXCR, one entry per CDR3 protein. The sample has about 190,000 distinct CDR3 sequences, about 94% seen once; the top ten hold about 0.1%.

V usage is TRBV10-3 and J usage is TRBJ1-6, with TRBD1 identical over 8 bases. This sequence originates from a human donor in good health. What was sequenced was CD4+ T cells from PBMCs. The CDR3 loop is CAIKGQVDNSPLHF. The CDR3 region has the DNA TGTGCCATCAAGGGACAGGTGGATAATTCACCCCTCCACTTT.